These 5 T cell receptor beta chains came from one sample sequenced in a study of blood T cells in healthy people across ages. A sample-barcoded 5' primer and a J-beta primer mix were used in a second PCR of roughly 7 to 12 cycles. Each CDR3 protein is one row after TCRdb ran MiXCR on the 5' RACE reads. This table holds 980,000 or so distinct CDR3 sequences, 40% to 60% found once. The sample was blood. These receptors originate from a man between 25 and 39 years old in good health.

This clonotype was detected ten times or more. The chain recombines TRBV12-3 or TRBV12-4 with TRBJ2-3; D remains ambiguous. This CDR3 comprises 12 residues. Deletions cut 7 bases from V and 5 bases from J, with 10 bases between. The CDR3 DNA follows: TGTGCCAGCACCCGCCTCGGAGATACGCAGTATTTT. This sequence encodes CASTRLGDTQYF.

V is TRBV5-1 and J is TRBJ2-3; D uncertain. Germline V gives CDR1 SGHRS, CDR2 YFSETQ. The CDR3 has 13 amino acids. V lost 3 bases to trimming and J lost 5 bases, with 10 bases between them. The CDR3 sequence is CASSWLAVDTQYF. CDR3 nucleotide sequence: TGCGCCAGCAGCTGGTTGGCTGTAGATACGCAGTATTTT.

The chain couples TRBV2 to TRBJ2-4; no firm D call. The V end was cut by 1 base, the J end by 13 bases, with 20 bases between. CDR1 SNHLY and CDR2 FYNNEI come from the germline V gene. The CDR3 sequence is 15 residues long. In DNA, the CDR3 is TGTGCCAGCAGTGAAGAGGGTCTTCTGACCCACAAGCAGTACTTC. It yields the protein CASSEEGLLTHKQYF.

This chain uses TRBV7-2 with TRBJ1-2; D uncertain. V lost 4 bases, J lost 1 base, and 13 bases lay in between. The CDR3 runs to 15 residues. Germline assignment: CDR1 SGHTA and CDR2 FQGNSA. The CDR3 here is CASSSDLEINYGYTF. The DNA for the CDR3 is TGTGCCAGCAGCTCGGACTTGGAGATTAACTATGGCTACACCTTC.

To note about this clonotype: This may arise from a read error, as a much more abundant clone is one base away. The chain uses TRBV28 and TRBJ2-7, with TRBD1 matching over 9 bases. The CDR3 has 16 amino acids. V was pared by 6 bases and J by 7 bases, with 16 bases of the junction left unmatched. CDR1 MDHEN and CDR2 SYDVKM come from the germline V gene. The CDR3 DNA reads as TGTGCCAGCAGGGGGACAGGGTCAGGGAGCTACAATGAGCAGTACTTC. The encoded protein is CASRGTGSGSYNEQYF. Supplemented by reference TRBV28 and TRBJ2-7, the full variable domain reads DVKVTQSSRYLVKRTGEKVFLECVQDMDHENMFWYRQDPGLGLRLIYFSYDVKMKEKGDIPEGYSVSREKKERFSLILESASTNQTSMYLCASRGTGSGSYNEQYFGPGTRLTVT.